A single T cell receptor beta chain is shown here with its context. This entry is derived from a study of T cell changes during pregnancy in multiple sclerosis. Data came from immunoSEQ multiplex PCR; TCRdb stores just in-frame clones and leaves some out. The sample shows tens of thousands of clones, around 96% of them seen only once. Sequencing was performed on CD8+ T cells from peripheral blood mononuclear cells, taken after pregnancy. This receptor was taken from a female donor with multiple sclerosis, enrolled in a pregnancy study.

CDR3 sequence reads: CASRLRDNNNTGNTIYF. CDR3 in DNA: TGTGCCAGCAGATTAAGGGACAACAATAATACGGGAAACACCATATATTTT. The chain uses TRBV7-9 and TRBJ1-3; TRBD1 might be the D (6 bases). V was cut by 6 bases and J by 4 bases, with 22 bases left in between. This CDR3 comprises 17 residues. The germline gives CDR1 SEHNR, CDR2 FQNEAQ (reference sequence).